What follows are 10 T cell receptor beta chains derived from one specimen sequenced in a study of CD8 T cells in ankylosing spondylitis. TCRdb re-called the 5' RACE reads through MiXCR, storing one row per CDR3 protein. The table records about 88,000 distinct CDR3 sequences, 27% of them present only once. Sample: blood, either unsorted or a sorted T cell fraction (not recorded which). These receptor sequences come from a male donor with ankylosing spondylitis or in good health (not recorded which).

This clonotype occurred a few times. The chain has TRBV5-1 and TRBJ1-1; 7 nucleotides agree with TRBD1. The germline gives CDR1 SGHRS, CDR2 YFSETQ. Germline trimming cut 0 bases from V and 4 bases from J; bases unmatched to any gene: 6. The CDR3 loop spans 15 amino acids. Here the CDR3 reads CASSLGQGPRTEAFF. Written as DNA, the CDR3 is TGCGCCAGCAGCTTGGGACAGGGCCCGCGCACTGAAGCTTTCTTT.

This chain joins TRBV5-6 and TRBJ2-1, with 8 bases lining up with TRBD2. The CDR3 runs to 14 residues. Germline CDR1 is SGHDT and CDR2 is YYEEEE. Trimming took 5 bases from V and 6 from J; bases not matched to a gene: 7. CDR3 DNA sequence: TGTGCCAGCAGTAACTTAGCGGGATTCAATGAGCAGTTCTTC. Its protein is CASSNLAGFNEQFF.

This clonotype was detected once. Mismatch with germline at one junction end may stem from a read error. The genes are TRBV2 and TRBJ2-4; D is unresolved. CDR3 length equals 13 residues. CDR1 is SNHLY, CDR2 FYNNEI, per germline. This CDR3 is CASRTQAKNSQYF. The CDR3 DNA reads TGTGCCAGCAGGACCCAAGCCAAAAACAGTCAGTACTTC.

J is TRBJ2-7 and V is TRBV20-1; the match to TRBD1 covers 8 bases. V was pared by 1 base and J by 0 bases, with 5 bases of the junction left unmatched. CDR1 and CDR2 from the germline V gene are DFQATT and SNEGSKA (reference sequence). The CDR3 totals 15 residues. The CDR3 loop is CSARGRQGSSYEQYV. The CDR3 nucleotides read TGCAGTGCTAGAGGGAGACAGGGGAGCTCCTACGAGCAGTACGTC.

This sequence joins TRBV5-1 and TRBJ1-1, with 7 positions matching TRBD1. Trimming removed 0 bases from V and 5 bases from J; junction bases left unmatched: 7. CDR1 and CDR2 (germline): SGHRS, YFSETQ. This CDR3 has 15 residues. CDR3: CASSLDDRERTEAFF. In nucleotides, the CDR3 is TGCGCCAGCAGCTTGGATGACAGGGAGCGAACTGAAGCTTTCTTT.

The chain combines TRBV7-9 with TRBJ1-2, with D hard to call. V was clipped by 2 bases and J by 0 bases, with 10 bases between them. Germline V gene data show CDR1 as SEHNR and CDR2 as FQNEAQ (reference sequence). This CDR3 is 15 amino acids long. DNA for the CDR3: TGTGCCAGCAGCTTATCGGAGCAAGCTAACTATGGCTACACCTTC. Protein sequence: CASSLSEQANYGYTF.

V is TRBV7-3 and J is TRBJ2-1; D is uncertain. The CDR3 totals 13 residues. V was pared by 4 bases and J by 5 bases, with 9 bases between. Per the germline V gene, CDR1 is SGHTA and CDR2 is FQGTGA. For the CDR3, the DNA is TGTGCCAGCAGCTCCCGCCAGAACAATGAGCAGTTCTTC. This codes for CASSSRQNNEQFF.

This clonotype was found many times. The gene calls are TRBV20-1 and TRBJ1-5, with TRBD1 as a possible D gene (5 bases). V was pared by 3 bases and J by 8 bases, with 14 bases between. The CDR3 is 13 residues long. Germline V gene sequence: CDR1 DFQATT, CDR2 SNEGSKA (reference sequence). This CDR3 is CSARGPFFEPQHF. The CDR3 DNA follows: TGCAGTGCTAGGGGACCGTTTTTCGAGCCCCAGCATTTT.

CDR3 in DNA: TGTGCCAGCAGCTTAGCGAGGACGCCAGCAAGCTATGGCTACACCTTC. The encoded protein is CASSLARTPASYGYTF. The chain recombines TRBV7-9 with TRBJ1-2; the D is unclear. The germline V and J ends were trimmed by 0 bases and 4 bases, with 15 bases remaining between them. The length of the CDR3 is 16 residues. Germline assignment: CDR1 SEHNR and CDR2 FQNEAQ (reference sequence).

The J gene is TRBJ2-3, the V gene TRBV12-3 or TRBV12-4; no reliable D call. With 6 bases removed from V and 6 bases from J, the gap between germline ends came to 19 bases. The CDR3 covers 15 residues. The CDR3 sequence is CASSPRAFNTDTQYF. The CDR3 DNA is TGTGCCAGCAGCCCTAGGGCGTTCAACACTGATACGCAGTATTTT.